The 26 T cell receptor beta chains below come from one sample, sequenced in a study of shared clonotypes between healthy human individuals. The assay was immunoSEQ multiplex PCR, and TCRdb's table has in-frame clones only and misses some. The sample carries about 460,000 clones, approximately 77% recorded once. Sample: PBMCs. The source of these receptors is a woman aged 35 to 49 in good health. Some clones in this sample may be carry-over from other donors' samples.

This sequence joins TRBV28 and TRBJ2-1; 8 bases agree with TRBD2. This CDR3 has 15 residues. The germline V gene encodes CDR1 MDHEN and CDR2 SYDVKM. V lost 2 bases and J lost 6; bases outside the gene matches: 6. The DNA for the CDR3 is TGTGCCAGCAGTTTAGGGGGGACTAGGAGCAATGAGCAGTTCTTC. Amino acids: CASSLGGTRSNEQFF. The full variable domain, completed using reference TRBV28 and TRBJ2-1, is DVKVTQSSRYLVKRTGEKVFLECVQDMDHENMFWYRQDPGLGLRLIYFSYDVKMKEKGDIPEGYSVSREKKERFSLILESASTNQTSMYLCASSLGGTRSNEQFFGPGTRLTVL.

The rearrangement uses TRBV28 and TRBJ1-1; D unresolved. Germline V gives CDR1 MDHEN, CDR2 SYDVKM. This CDR3 comprises 16 residues. The germline V and J ends were trimmed by 4 bases and 0 bases, with 15 bases remaining between them. CDR3 region: CASSSPGRRLNTEAFF. CDR3 DNA: TGTGCCAGCAGTTCTCCTGGGCGCAGGTTGAACACTGAAGCTTTCTTT.

This clone was seen a few times. Other DNA sequences from this sample encode an identical CDR3 as well. The chain carries TRBV19 and TRBJ1-6; 8 nucleotides agree with TRBD1. The V segment lost 1 base and the J segment 9 bases; nucleotides outside the gene matches: 2. CDR3 length: 14 residues. CDR1 and CDR2 from the germline V gene are LNHDA and SQIVND (reference sequence). The CDR3 protein is CASSIGQGISPLHF. As DNA, the CDR3 is TGTGCCAGTAGTATAGGACAGGGGATTTCACCCCTCCACTTT.

On this clone itself: Since the CDR3 does not end with the conserved phenylalanine or tryptophan, this likely comes from a read error. The chain joins TRBV4-1 to TRBJ2-4; perhaps D is TRBD1 or TRBD2 (6 bases each). CDR3 length equals 16 residues. The germline gives CDR1 MGHRA, CDR2 YSYEKL. The ends were cut back, 0 bases at V and 5 bases at J, with 14 bases in the middle. CDR3 protein: CASSQDVRGPQNIQYL. In nucleotides, the CDR3 is TGCGCCAGCAGCCAAGATGTTCGGGGGCCCCAAAACATTCAGTACCTC.

This CDR3 is CASSFRLAANTGELFF. DNA of the CDR3: TGTGCCAGCAGTTTCCGACTAGCCGCGAACACCGGGGAGCTGTTTTTT. This chain connects TRBV27 to TRBJ2-2, with TRBD2 matching 7 bases. CDR3 length: 16 residues. Germline values: CDR1 MNHEY, CDR2 SMNVEV (reference sequence). The junction had 4 bases not matched to a gene; V was cut back by 3 bases and J by 0 bases.

This chain joins TRBV15 and TRBJ2-7; D possibly corresponds to TRBD2 (6 bases). The germline V and J ends were trimmed by 4 bases and 0 bases, with 16 bases remaining between them. The CDR3 consists of 16 residues. Germline assignment: CDR1 LNHNV and CDR2 YYDKDF (reference sequence). CDR3 DNA sequence: TGTGCCACCAGCACCCGGGGAGGCCGGAGCTCCTACGAGCAGTACTTC. Amino acid sequence: CATSTRGGRSSYEQYF.

Regarding this clone: This likely traces to a read error, being one base from a far larger clone. CDR3 DNA sequence: TGTGCCACCAGCAGGGACAGGGGGCTCTATGGCTACACCTTC. The encoded protein is CATSRDRGLYGYTF. J is TRBJ1-2 and V is TRBV15; 11 bases line up with TRBD1. This CDR3 spans 14 amino acids. Germline-derived CDR1 and CDR2 are LNHNV and YYDKDF (reference sequence). The ends lost 3 bases at V and 4 bases at J; junction bases unmatched: 1.

In the case of this clone: A far larger clone is only one base removed, so a read error is likely. This same CDR3 is encoded by further DNA sequences in the sample. The chain has TRBV6-1 and TRBJ2-4; D might be TRBD1 (6 bases). CDR3 length: 12 residues. The V and J ends lost 6 bases and 6 bases respectively, with 9 bases between them. Per germline, CDR1 MNHNS and CDR2 SASEGT. The CDR3 here is CASSEDRNIQYF. CDR3 DNA sequence: TGTGCCAGCAGCGAGGACAGAAACATTCAGTACTTC.

The chain recombines TRBV7-9 with TRBJ1-1; D remains unclear. The CDR3 spans 15 residues. Trimming shortened V by 4 bases and J by 1 base, and 13 bases separated the two germline ends. Germline V gene sequence: CDR1 SEHNR, CDR2 FQNEAQ (reference sequence). The CDR3: CASSSLDKPNTEAFF. CDR3 in DNA: TGTGCCAGCAGCTCCCTAGACAAACCGAACACTGAAGCTTTCTTT.

The rearrangement links TRBV28 to TRBJ1-4; TRBD1 might be the D (5 bases). Germline V gene lookup returns CDR1 MDHEN and CDR2 SYDVKM. This CDR3 is 17 amino acids long. The CDR3 reads CASHPFSDYGGGEKLFF. Here the CDR3 DNA reads TGTGCTTCCCACCCCTTCTCTGATTACGGGGGAGGAGAAAAACTGTTTTTT. The whole variable domain, remainder taken from reference TRBV28 and TRBJ1-4, is DVKVTQSSRYLVKRTGEKVFLECVQDMDHENMFWYRQDPGLGLRLIYFSYDVKMKEKGDIPEGYSVSREKKERFSLILESASTNQTSMYLCASHPFSDYGGGEKLFFGSGTQLSVL.

A few counts support this clone. CDR3 sequence reads: CASSLALQGDTEAFF. The CDR3 nucleotides are TGTGCCAGCAGCTTAGCGCTGCAGGGGGACACTGAAGCTTTCTTT. The chain combines TRBV7-9 with TRBJ1-1, with TRBD1 matching 7 bases. Germline-derived CDR1 and CDR2 are SEHNR and FQNEAQ (reference sequence). Trimming cost V 0 bases and J 3 bases; bases outside gene matches: 4. The CDR3 has 15 residues. Filled out from reference TRBV7-9 and TRBJ1-1, the complete variable domain reads DTGVSQNPRHKITKRGQNVTFRCDPISEHNRLYWYRQTLGQGPEFLTYFQNEAQLEKSRLLSDRFSAERPKGSFSTLEIQRTEQGDSAMYLCASSLALQGDTEAFFGQGTRLTVV.

The V gene is TRBV5-8, the J gene TRBJ2-3; 8 bases line up with TRBD1. This CDR3 is 18 amino acids long. V dropped 3 bases and J dropped 3; count of bases not matched to a gene: 15. Germline values: CDR1 SGHTS, CDR2 YDEGEE. The CDR3 protein is CASSSAMRQGAGTDTQYF. The CDR3 DNA reads as TGTGCCAGCAGCTCAGCTATGAGGCAGGGGGCAGGTACAGATACGCAGTATTTT.

Worth noting for this clone: This probably arose from a read error, given a far larger clone one base away. The CDR3 region is CASSLEPPPTVQYF. The CDR3 DNA is TGCGCCAGCAGCTTGGAGCCACCCCCCACCGTGCAGTACTTC. The genes are TRBV5-1 and TRBJ2-7; the D is unclear. Germline V CDR1 and CDR2: SGHRS, YFSETQ. Trimming stripped 0 bases from V and 9 bases from J, with 16 bases between. The CDR3 has 14 residues.

As to this clone: A clone one base away is much larger, so this may be a read error. Other DNA sequences in this specimen translate into the identical CDR3. The rearrangement links TRBV6-5 to TRBJ2-4; D not certain. The CDR3 sequence is 11 residues long. CDR1 is MNHEY, CDR2 SVGAGI, per germline. The CDR3 nucleotides are TGTGCTAGCAGTTACGGTCGTTTTCAGTACTTC. Residues: CASSYGRFQYF.

Comments on this clone: A far larger clone is one base from this, pointing to a likely read error. The final CDR3 position lacks the conserved phenylalanine or tryptophan, pointing to a likely read error. V gene TRBV4-3 combines with J gene TRBJ2-7, with TRBD2 as a possible D gene (6 bases). CDR3 length equals 16 residues. V lost 3 bases, J lost 6 bases, and 21 bases lay in between. CDR1 LGHNA and CDR2 YSLEER come from the germline V gene. The CDR3 sequence is CASSQGLSGLRAEQYL. Written as DNA, the CDR3 is TGCGCCAGCAGCCAGGGATTATCGGGACTCCGGGCCGAGCAGTACCTC.

The chain is built from TRBV5-4 and TRBJ2-2; 10 positions match TRBD2. Germline CDR1 is SGHNT and CDR2 is YYREEE (reference sequence). The CDR3 is made up of 16 amino acids. V lost 0 bases to trimming and J lost 7 bases; unmatched junction nucleotides: 6. The CDR3 sequence: CASSLVLAGVIGELFF. For the CDR3, the DNA is TGTGCCAGCAGCTTGGTGCTAGCGGGAGTAATCGGGGAGCTGTTTTTT.

With regard to this clone: With only one base between it and a far larger clone, this is likely a read error. This is likely a read error, given that the CDR3 carries no conserved phenylalanine or tryptophan at its end. No DNA is shown, since the ends of the CDR3 on it are uncertain; the CDR3 is the one TCRdb lists. This sequence joins TRBV2 and TRBJ1-1; the D call TRBD1 from the table was never checked on the DNA. Ends included, the CDR3 has 12 residues. Germline V gene data show CDR1 as SNHLY and CDR2 as FYNNEI. This chain's CDR3 is CASHPTGDYTFS.

The chain recombines TRBV19 with TRBJ1-5; a weak D match, TRBD1 (6 bases). The CDR3 contains 15 residues. Germline V gene sequence: CDR1 LNHDA, CDR2 SQIVND (reference sequence). V lost 3 bases, J lost 4 bases, and 13 bases lay in between. DNA for the CDR3: TGTGCCAGTAGTATCGGGACAACCAAAAATCAGCCCCAGCATTTT. Its protein is CASSIGTTKNQPQHF.

On this clone: A far larger clone is only one base removed, so a read error is likely. Other DNA sequences within the sample encode an identical CDR3. The chain employs TRBV2 and TRBJ1-2; 10 positions agree with TRBD1. The CDR3 runs 13 residues. Germline loops: CDR1 SNHLY, CDR2 FYNNEI. CDR3 sequence (DNA): TGTGCCAGCATGGGGACAGGGGACTACGGCTACACCTTC. It is translated as CASMGTGDYGYTF.

This chain links TRBV5-4 with TRBJ2-7, with 7 nucleotides matching TRBD2. The germline V gene has CDR1 SGHNT and CDR2 YYREEE (reference sequence). The V gene end was trimmed by 2 bases and the J gene end by 6 bases; junction bases not matched to a gene: 11. The CDR3 sequence is 15 residues long. CDR3 protein: CASSFGWEGVGEQYF. CDR3 nucleotide sequence: TGTGCCAGCAGCTTTGGGTGGGAGGGTGTCGGCGAGCAGTACTTC.

This clone has just a few counts. This sequence joins TRBV5-1 and TRBJ2-2; 7 nucleotides line up with TRBD2. In germline, CDR1 is SGHRS, CDR2 YFSETQ. J lost 7 bases, V lost 3 bases, and 9 bases had no gene match. CDR3 length: 15 amino acids. The DNA for the CDR3 is TGCGCCAGCAGCTCCGAAGCGGGACCGAGCGGGGAGCTGTTTTTT. Its translation is CASSSEAGPSGELFF.

This clone was detected many times. The rearrangement uses TRBV10-2 and TRBJ2-7; D not certain. V was shortened by 3 bases and J by 8 bases, with 14 bases between the two germline ends. Germline assignment: CDR1 WSHSY and CDR2 SAAADI. There are 13 residues in the CDR3. This chain's CDR3 is CASSETNAKKQYF. DNA for the CDR3: TGCGCCAGCAGTGAAACAAACGCGAAAAAGCAGTACTTC.

The V call is TRBV14, the J call TRBJ2-1, with 8 bases matching TRBD2. This CDR3 has 17 residues. Per germline, CDR1 SGHDN and CDR2 FVKESK. With 2 bases clipped from V and 1 base from J, the junction kept 7 bases outside the gene matches. The CDR3 coding sequence is TGTGCCAGCAGCCAACTTAGCGGGGCCCTTTCCTACAATGAGCAGTTCTTC. Translation: CASSQLSGALSYNEQFF.

With regard to this clone: This may be a read error, as it is one base from a much larger clone. The V call is TRBV5-6, the J call TRBJ2-7, with 7 bases fitting TRBD2. The V segment lost 6 bases and the J segment 4 bases; nucleotides outside the gene matches: 7. From germline, CDR1 is SGHDT and CDR2 YYEEEE. CDR3 length equals 13 residues. In DNA, the CDR3 is TGTGCCAGCAACGCTGGACTAGGATACGAGCAGTACTTC. Translation: CASNAGLGYEQYF. The full variable domain, its missing parts supplied by reference TRBV5-6 and TRBJ2-7, is DAGVTQSPTHLIKTRGQQVTLRCSPKSGHDTVSWYQQALGQGPQFIFQYYEEEERQRGNFPDRFSGHQFPNYSSELNVNALLLGDSALYLCASNAGLGYEQYFGPGTRLTVT.

The chain has TRBV28 and TRBJ2-5; 7 nucleotides agree with TRBD1. CDR1 and CDR2 from the germline V gene are MDHEN and SYDVKM. The V gene end was trimmed by 6 bases and the J gene end by 4 bases; junction bases not matched to a gene: 5. This CDR3 is built from 13 residues. CDR3 residues: CASRTGTGETQYF. DNA for the CDR3: TGTGCCAGCAGGACAGGGACGGGAGAGACCCAGTACTTC.

This clone was recorded once. A read error is likely here: a far larger clone is one base away. The sample holds other DNA sequences that translate to the same CDR3. The chain is built from TRBV7-8 and TRBJ2-2; D is unclear. This CDR3 is 14 amino acids long. V lost 6 bases to trimming and J lost 3 bases, with 11 bases between them. Per the germline V gene, CDR1 is SGHVS and CDR2 is FQNEAQ. CDR3 sequence (DNA): TGTGCCAGCAGTTTACCTAGGCACACCGGGGAGCTGTTTTTT. This gives the protein CASSLPRHTGELFF.